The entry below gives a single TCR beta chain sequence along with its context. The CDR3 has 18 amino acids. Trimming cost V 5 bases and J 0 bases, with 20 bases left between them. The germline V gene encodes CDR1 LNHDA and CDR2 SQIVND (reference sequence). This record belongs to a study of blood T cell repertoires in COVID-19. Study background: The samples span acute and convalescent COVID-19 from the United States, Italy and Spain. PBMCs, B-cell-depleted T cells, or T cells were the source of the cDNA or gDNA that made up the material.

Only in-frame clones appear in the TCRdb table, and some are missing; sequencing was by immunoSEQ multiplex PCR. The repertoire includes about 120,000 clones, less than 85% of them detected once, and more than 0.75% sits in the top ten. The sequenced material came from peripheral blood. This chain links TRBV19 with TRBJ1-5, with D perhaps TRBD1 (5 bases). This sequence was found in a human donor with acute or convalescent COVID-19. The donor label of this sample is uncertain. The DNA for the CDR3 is TGTGCCAGTAGTTCCCCCTATGGGCAGGGATTTAGCAATCAGCCCCAGCATTTT. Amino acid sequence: CASSSPYGQGFSNQPQHF.